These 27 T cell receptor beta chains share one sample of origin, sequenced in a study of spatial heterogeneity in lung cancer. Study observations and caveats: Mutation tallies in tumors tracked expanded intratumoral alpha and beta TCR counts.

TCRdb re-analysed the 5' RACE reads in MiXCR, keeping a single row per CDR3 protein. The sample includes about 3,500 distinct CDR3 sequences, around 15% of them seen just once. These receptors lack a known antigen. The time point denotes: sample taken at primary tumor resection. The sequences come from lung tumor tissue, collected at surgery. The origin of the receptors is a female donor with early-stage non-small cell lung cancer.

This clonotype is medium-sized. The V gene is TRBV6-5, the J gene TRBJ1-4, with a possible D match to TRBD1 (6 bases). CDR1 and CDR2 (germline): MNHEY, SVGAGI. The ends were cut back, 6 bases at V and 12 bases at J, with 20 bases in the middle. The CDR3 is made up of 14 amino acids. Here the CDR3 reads CASRFTTGSWELFF. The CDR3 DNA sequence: TGTGCCAGCAGATTCACCACAGGGTCGTGGGAACTGTTTTTT.

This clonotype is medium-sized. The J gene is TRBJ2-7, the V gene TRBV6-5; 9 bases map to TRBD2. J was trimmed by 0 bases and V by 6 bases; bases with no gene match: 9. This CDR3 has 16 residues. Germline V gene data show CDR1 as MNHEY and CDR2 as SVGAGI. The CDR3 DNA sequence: TGTGCCAGCAGCCTATCGGGACTAGCTAACTCCTACGAGCAGTACTTC. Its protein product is CASSLSGLANSYEQYF.

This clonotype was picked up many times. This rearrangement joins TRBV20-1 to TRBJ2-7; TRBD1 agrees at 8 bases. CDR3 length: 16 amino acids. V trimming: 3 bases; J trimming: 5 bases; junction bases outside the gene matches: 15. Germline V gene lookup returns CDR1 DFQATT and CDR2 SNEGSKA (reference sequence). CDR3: CSASAVWTGQGDEQYF. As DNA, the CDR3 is TGCAGTGCTAGTGCAGTATGGACAGGGCAAGGGGACGAGCAGTACTTC.

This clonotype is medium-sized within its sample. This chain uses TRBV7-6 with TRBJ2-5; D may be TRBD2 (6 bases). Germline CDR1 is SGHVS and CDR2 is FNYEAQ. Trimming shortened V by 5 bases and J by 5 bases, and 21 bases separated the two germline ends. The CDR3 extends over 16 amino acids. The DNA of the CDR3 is TGTGCCAGCAGCCAAAGCCGGGACTCAGAGGTGGAGACCCAGTACTTC. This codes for CASSQSRDSEVETQYF.

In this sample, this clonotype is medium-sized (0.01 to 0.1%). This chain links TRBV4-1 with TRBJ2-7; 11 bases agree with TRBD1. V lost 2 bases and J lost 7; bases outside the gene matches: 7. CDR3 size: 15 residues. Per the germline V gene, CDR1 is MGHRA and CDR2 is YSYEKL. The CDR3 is CASSQTGQGEGEQYF. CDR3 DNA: TGCGCCAGCAGCCAAACGGGACAGGGGGAAGGAGAGCAGTACTTC.

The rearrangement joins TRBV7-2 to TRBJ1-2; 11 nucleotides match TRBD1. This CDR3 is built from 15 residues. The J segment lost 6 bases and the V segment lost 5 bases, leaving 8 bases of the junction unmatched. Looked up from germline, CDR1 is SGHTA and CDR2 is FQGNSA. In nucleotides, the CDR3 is TGTGCCAGCAGCGCCCTGGACAGGGGGCGTAATGGCTACACCTTC. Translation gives CASSALDRGRNGYTF.

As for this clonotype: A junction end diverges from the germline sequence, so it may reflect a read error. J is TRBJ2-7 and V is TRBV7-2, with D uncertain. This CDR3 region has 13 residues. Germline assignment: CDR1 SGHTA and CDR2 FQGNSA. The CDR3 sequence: CANSFDKPPVQYF. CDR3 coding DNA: TGTGCCAACAGCTTCGACAAGCCGCCCGTGCAGTACTTC.

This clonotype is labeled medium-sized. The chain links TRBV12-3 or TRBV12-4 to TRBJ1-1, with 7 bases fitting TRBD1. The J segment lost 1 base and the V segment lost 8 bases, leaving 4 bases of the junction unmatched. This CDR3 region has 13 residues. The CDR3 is CASQGTANTEAFF. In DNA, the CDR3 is TGTGCCAGCCAAGGGACAGCGAACACTGAAGCTTTCTTT.

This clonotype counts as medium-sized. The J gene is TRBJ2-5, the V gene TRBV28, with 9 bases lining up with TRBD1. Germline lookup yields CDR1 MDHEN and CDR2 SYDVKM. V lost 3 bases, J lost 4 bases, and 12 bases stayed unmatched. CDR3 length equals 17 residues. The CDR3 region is CASSFPPPGTGPETQYF. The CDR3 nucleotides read TGTGCCAGCAGTTTCCCCCCCCCCGGGACAGGGCCAGAGACCCAGTACTTC.

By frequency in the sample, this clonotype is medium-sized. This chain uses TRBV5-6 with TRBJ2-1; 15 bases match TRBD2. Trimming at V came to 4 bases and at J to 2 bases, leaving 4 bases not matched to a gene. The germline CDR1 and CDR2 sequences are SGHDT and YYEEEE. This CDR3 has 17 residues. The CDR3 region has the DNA TGTGCCAGCAGCCTTAGGACTAGCGGGAGGGCCTACAATGAGCAGTTCTTC. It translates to CASSLRTSGRAYNEQFF. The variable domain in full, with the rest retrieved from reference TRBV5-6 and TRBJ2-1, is DAGVTQSPTHLIKTRGQQVTLRCSPKSGHDTVSWYQQALGQGPQFIFQYYEEEERQRGNFPDRFSGHQFPNYSSELNVNALLLGDSALYLCASSLRTSGRAYNEQFFGPGTRLTVL.

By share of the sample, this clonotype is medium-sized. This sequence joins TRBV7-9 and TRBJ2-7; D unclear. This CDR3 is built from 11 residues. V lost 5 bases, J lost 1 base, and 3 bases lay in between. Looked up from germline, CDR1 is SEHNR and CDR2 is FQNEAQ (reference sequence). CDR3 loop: CASSPSYEQYF. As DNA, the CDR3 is TGTGCCAGCAGCCCTTCCTACGAGCAGTACTTC.

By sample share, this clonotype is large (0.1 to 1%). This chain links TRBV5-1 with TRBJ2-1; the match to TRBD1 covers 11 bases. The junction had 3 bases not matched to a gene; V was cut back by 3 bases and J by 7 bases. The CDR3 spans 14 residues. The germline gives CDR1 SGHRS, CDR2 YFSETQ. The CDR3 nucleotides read TGCGCCAGCAGCTCCGGGACAGGGGGGAATGAGCAGTTCTTC. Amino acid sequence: CASSSGTGGNEQFF.

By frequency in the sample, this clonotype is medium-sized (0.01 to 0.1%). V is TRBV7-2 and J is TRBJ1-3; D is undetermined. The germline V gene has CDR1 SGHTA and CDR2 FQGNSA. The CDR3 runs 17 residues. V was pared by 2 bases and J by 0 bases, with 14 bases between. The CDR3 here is CASSLWSGRGSGNTIYF. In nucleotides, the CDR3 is TGTGCCAGCAGCTTATGGTCTGGCCGCGGCTCTGGAAACACCATATATTTT.

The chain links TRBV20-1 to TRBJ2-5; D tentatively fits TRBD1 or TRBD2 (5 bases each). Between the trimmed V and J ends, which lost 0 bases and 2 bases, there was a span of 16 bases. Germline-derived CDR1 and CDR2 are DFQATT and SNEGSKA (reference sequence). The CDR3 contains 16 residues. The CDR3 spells CSARDPRDQIQETQYF. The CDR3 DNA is TGCAGTGCTAGAGACCCTCGGGACCAGATACAAGAGACCCAGTACTTC.

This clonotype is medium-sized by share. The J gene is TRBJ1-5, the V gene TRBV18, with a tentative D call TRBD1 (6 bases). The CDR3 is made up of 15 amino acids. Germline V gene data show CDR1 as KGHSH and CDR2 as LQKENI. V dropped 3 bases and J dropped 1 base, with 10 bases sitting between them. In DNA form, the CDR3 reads TGTGCCAGCTCACCGCCCGGGACAAGCAATCAGCCCCAGCATTTT. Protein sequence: CASSPPGTSNQPQHF.

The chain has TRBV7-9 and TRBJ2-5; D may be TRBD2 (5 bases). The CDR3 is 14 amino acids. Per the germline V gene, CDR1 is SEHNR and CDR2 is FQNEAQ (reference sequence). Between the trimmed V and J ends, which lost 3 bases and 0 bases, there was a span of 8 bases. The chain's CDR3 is CASSLEEYQETQYF. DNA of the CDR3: TGTGCCAGCAGCTTGGAGGAGTACCAAGAGACCCAGTACTTC. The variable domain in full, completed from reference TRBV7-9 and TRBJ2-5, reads DTGVSQNPRHKITKRGQNVTFRCDPISEHNRLYWYRQTLGQGPEFLTYFQNEAQLEKSRLLSDRFSAERPKGSFSTLEIQRTEQGDSAMYLCASSLEEYQETQYFGPGTRLLVL.

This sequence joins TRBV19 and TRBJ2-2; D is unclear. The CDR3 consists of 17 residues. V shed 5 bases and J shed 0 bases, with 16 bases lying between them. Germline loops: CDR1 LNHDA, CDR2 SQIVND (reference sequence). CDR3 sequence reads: CASSLTAAVANTGELFF. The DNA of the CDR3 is TGTGCCAGTAGTCTAACGGCGGCGGTGGCGAACACCGGGGAGCTGTTTTTT. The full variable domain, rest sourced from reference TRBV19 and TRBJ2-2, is DGGITQSPKYLFRKEGQNVTLSCEQNLNHDAMYWYRQDPGQGLRLIYYSQIVNDFQKGDIAEGYSVSREKKESFPLTVTSAQKNPTAFYLCASSLTAAVANTGELFFGEGSRLTVL.

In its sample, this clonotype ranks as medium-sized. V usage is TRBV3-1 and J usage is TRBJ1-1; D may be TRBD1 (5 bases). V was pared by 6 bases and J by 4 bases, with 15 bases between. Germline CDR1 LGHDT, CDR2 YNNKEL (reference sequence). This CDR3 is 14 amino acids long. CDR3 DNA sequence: TGTGCCAGCAGAGAAGCGGGGGTGGGCACTGAAGCTTTCTTT. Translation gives CASREAGVGTEAFF.

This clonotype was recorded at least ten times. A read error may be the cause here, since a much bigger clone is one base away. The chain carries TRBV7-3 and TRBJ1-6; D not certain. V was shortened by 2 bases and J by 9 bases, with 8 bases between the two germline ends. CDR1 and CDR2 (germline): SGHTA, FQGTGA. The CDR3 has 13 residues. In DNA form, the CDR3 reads TGTGCCAGCAGCTTACAGAATAGTTCACCCCTCCACTTT. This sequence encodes CASSLQNSSPLHF.

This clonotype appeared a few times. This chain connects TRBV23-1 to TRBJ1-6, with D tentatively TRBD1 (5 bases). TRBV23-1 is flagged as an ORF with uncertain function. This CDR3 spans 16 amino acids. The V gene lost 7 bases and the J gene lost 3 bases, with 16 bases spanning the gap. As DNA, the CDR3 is TGCGCCAGCACTCCTAGGGGCAGCAGCTATAATTCACCCCTCCACTTT. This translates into CASTPRGSSYNSPLHF.

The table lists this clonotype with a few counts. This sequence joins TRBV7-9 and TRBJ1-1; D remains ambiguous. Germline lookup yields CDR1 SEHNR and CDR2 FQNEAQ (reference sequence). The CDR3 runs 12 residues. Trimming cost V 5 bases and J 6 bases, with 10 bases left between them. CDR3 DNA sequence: TGTGCCAGCAGCCGAGAAGCGGCTGAAGCTTTCTTT. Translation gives CASSREAAEAFF.

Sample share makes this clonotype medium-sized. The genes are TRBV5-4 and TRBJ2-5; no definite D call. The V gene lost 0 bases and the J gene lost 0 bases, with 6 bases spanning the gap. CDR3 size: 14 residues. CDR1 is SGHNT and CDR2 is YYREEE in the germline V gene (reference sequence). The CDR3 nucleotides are TGTGCCAGCAGCTTGGCGACAAACCAAGAGACCCAGTACTTC. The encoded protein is CASSLATNQETQYF.

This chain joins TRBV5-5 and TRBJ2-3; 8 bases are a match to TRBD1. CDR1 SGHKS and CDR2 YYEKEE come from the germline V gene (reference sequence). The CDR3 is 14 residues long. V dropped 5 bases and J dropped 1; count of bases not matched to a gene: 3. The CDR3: CASRQTGGTDTQYF. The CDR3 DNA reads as TGTGCCAGCAGACAGACAGGGGGCACAGATACGCAGTATTTT.

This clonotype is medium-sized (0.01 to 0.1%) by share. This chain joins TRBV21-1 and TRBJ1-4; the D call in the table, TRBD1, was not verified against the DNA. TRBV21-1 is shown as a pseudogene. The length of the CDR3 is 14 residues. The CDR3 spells CASTRGRAWKKLFF. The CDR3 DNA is TGTGCCAGCACCAGGGGCCGGGCATGGAAAAAACTGTTTTTT.

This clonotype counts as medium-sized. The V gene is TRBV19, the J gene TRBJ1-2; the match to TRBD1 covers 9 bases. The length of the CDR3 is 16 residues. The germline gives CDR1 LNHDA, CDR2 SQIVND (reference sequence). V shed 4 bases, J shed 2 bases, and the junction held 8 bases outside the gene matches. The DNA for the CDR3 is TGTGCCAGTAGTACCCGGACAGGGGCTCTAAACTATGGCTACACCTTC. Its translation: CASSTRTGALNYGYTF.

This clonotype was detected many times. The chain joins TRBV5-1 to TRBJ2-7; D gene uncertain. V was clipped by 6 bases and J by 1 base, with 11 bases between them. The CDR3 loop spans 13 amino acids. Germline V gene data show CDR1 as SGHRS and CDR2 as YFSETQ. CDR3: CASKEALSYEQYF. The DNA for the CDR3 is TGCGCCAGCAAGGAAGCTCTTTCCTACGAGCAGTACTTC. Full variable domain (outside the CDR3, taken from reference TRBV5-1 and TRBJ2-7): KAGVTQTPRYLIKTRGQQVTLSCSPISGHRSVSWYQQTPGQGLQFLFEYFSETQRNKGNFPGRFSGRQFSNSRSEMNVSTLELGDSALYLCASKEALSYEQYFGPGTRLTVT.

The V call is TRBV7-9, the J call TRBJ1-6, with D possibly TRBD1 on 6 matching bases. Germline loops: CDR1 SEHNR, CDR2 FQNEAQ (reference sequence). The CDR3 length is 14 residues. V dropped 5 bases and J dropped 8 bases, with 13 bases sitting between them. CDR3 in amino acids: CASSQGHGDSPLHF. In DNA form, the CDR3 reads TGTGCCAGCAGCCAGGGACATGGGGATTCACCCCTCCACTTT.